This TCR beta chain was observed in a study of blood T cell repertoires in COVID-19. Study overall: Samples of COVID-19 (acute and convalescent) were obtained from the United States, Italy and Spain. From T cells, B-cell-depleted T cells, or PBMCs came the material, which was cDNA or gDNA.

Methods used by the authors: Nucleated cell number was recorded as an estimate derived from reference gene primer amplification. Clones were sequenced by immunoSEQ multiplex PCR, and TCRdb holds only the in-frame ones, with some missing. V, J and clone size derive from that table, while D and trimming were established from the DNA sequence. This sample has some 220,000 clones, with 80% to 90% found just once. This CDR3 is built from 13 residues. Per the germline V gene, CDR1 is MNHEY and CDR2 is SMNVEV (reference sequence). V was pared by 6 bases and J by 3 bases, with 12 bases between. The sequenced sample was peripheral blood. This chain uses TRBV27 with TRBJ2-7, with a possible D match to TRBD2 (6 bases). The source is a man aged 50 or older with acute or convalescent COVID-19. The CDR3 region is CASRWGTDYEQYF. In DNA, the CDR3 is TGTGCCAGCAGATGGGGGACTGACTACGAGCAGTACTTC.